Presented here are 9 T cell receptor beta chains from one specimen sequenced in a study of control samples from healthy donors and cancer patients. Some clones are missing from TCRdb's copy, which holds only in-frame ones; the method was immunoSEQ multiplex PCR. The data contain roughly 120,000 clones, roughly nine tenths of them seen just once; the ten biggest clones take up approximately 7.8%. The sequencing sample was made of blood. Every receptor here comes from a woman aged 18-29 years in good health.

The V and J genes are TRBV3-1 (or the pseudogene TRBV3-2) and TRBJ2-5, with TRBD2 matching 11 bases. The CDR3 consists of 16 residues. Germline-derived CDR1 and CDR2 are LGHDT and YNNKEL (reference sequence). Losses at the gene ends were 3 bases for V and 3 bases for J; bases not matched to a gene: 6. CDR3 protein: CASSHRTSGYEETQYF. CDR3 nucleotides: TGTGCCAGCAGCCATAGGACTAGCGGGTATGAAGAGACCCAGTACTTC.

For this clone: The same CDR3 is also encoded by other DNA sequences in this sample. The chain is built from TRBV7-9 and TRBJ2-3; no firm D call. CDR1 and CDR2 (germline): SEHNR, FQNEAQ (reference sequence). The CDR3 covers 11 residues. The V end was cut by 8 bases, the J end by 1 base, with 4 bases between. CDR3 sequence reads: CASEGTDTQYF. CDR3 DNA sequence: TGTGCCAGCGAGGGCACAGATACGCAGTATTTT.

V is TRBV3-1 (or the pseudogene TRBV3-2) and J is TRBJ2-3; D not resolved. Germline CDR1 and CDR2: LGHDT and YNNKEL (reference sequence). Trimming took 1 base from V and 1 from J, leaving 6 bases between them. CDR3 length equals 14 residues. CDR3 in DNA: TGTGCCAGCAGCCAAGCCACTGGCACAGATACGCAGTATTTT. Translated: CASSQATGTDTQYF.

This chain connects TRBV27 to TRBJ2-7; D ambiguous. CDR3 length equals 11 residues. CDR1 and CDR2 from the germline V gene are MNHEY and SMNVEV (reference sequence). Trimming removed 4 bases from V and 3 bases from J, with 4 bases in between. The CDR3 loop reads CASSSFYEQYF. CDR3 nucleotides: TGTGCCAGCAGTTCCTTCTACGAGCAGTACTTC.

This rearrangement joins TRBV18 to TRBJ1-1; no definite D call. The CDR3 spans 19 residues. CDR1 is KGHSH, CDR2 LQKENI, per germline. V lost 0 bases, J lost 1 base, and 21 bases lay in between. The CDR3 coding sequence is TGTGCCAGCTCACCACCGATTTGGGGAGTTTATCAACGGAACACTGAAGCTTTCTTT. Residues: CASSPPIWGVYQRNTEAFF.

This clone was observed at least ten times. This chain uses TRBV19 with TRBJ1-1; TRBD1 is a possible D gene (5 bases). The germline gives CDR1 LNHDA, CDR2 SQIVND (reference sequence). CDR3 size: 15 residues. Trimming pared 4 bases from V and 1 base from J, leaving 13 bases between. CDR3 amino acids: CASSTGAAQNTEAFF. The DNA for the CDR3 is TGTGCCAGTAGTACTGGGGCGGCTCAGAACACTGAAGCTTTCTTT.

The chain carries TRBV25-1 and TRBJ2-1; 7 bases map to TRBD1. CDR1 MGHDK and CDR2 SYGVNS come from the germline V gene. This CDR3 has 16 residues. V shed 3 bases, J shed 0 bases, and the junction held 5 bases outside the gene matches. The CDR3, as DNA: TGTGCCAGCAGTGACGCAGGGGGTCGCTCCTACAATGAGCAGTTCTTC. Translation gives CASSDAGGRSYNEQFF.

CDR3 protein: CASSLLGDGYTF. The CDR3 DNA reads TGTGCCAGCAGTTTACTGGGGGATGGCTACACCTTC. This sequence joins TRBV28 and TRBJ1-2, with D possibly being TRBD1 (5 bases). V was clipped by 2 bases and J by 6 bases, with 7 bases between them. CDR3 length equals 12 residues. Germline loops: CDR1 MDHEN, CDR2 SYDVKM.

The CDR3 loop reads CASSYWAISGNTIYF. The CDR3 DNA is TGTGCCAGCAGTTATTGGGCAATCTCTGGAAACACCATATATTTT. The chain employs TRBV6-2 or TRBV6-3 and TRBJ1-3; D remains ambiguous. The CDR3 runs to 15 residues. The germline CDR1 and CDR2 sequences are MNHEY and SVGEGT. V was cut by 3 bases and J by 0 bases, with 9 bases left in between.